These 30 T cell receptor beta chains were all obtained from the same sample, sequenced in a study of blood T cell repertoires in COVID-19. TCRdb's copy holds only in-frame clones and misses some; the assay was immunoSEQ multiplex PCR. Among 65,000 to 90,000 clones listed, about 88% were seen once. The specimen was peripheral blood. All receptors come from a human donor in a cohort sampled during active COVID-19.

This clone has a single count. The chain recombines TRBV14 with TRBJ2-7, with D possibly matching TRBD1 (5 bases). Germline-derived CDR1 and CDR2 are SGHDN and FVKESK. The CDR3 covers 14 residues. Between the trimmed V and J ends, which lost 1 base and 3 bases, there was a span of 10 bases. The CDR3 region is CASSQVNRIYEQYF. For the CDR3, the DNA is TGTGCCAGCAGCCAAGTTAACAGGATCTACGAGCAGTACTTC.

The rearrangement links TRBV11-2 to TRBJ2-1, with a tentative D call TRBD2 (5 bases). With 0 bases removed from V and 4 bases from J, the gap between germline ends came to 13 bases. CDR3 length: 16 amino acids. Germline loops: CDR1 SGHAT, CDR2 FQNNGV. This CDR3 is CASSLDGLSDYNEQFF. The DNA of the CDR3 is TGTGCCAGCAGCTTAGATGGGCTTAGCGATTACAATGAGCAGTTCTTC. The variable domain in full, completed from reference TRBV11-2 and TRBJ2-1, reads EAGVAQSPRYKIIEKRQSVAFWCNPISGHATLYWYQQILGQGPKLLIQFQNNGVVDDSQLPKDRFSAERLKGVDSTLKIQPAKLEDSAVYLCASSLDGLSDYNEQFFGPGTRLTVL.

The CDR3 loop is CASSIGGARINEQFF. The CDR3 nucleotides are TGTGCCAGTAGTATCGGGGGGGCCCGTATCAATGAGCAGTTCTTC. The V call is TRBV19, the J call TRBJ2-1; 8 bases fit TRBD2. Germline CDR1 reads LNHDA; CDR2 reads SQIVND (reference sequence). V lost 3 bases to trimming and J lost 6 bases; unmatched junction nucleotides: 7. The CDR3 length is 15 residues.

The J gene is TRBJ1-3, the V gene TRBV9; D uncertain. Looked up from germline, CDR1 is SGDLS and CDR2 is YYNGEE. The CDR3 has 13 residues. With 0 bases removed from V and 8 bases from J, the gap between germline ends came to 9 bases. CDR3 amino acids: CASSVAVGDTIYF. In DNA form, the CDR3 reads TGTGCCAGCAGCGTAGCTGTCGGGGACACCATATATTTT.

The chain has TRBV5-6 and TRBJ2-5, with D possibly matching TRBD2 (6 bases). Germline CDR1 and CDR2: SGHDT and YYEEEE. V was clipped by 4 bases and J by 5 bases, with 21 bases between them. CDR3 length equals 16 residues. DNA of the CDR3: TGTGCCAGCAGCCCCACCCCGAGCCGGGCGGGGGAGACCCAGTACTTC. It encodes CASSPTPSRAGETQYF.

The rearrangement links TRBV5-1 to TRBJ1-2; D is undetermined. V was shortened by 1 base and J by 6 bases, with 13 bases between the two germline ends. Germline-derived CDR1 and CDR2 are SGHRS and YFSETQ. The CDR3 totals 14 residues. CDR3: CASSLNSREDGYTF. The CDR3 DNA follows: TGCGCCAGCAGCTTGAACAGCCGGGAGGATGGCTACACCTTC.

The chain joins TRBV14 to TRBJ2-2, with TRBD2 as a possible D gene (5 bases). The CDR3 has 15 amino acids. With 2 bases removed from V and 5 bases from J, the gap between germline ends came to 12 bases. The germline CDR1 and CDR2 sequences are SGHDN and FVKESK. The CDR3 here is CASSQRLTGTGELFF. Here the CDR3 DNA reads TGTGCCAGCAGCCAAAGGCTGACGGGAACCGGGGAGCTGTTTTTT.

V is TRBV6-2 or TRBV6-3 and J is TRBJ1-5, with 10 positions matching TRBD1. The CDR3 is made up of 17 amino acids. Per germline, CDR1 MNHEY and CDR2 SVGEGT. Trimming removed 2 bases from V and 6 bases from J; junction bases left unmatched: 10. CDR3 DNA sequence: TGTGCCAGCAGTTACCCCCGCGGACAGGGGGACGCTCAGCCCCAGCATTTT. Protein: CASSYPRGQGDAQPQHF.

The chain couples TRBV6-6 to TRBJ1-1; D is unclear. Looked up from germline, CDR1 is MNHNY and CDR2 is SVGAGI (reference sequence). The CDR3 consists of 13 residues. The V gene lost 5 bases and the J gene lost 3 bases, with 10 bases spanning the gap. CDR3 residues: CASSAGFDTEAFF. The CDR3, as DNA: TGTGCCAGCAGTGCGGGTTTTGACACTGAAGCTTTCTTT.

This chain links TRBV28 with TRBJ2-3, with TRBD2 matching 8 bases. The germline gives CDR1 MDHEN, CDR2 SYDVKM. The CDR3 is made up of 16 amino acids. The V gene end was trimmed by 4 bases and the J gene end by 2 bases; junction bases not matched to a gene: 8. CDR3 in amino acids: CASSSNLAGTTDTQYF. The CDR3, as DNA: TGTGCCAGCAGTTCAAACTTAGCGGGAACCACAGATACGCAGTATTTT.

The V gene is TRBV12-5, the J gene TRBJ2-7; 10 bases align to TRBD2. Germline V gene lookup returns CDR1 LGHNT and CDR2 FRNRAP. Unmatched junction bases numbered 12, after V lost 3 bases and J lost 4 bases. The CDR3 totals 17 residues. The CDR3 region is CASGLPEQAGGSYEQYF. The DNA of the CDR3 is TGTGCTAGTGGTTTACCCGAGCAAGCGGGAGGGTCGTACGAGCAGTACTTC.

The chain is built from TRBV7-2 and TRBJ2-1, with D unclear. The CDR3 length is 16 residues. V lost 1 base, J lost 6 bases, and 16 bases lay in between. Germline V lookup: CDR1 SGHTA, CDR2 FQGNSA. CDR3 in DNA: TGTGCCAGCAGCTTAGACGGGTCTCGGAGAGGCAATGAGCAGTTCTTC. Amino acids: CASSLDGSRRGNEQFF.

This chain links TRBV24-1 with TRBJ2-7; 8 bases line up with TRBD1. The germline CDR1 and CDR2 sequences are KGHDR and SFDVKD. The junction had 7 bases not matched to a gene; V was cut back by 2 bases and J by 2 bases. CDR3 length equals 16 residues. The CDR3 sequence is CATSDSYRGSTYEQYF. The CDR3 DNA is TGTGCCACCAGTGATTCCTACAGGGGGTCTACCTACGAGCAGTACTTC.

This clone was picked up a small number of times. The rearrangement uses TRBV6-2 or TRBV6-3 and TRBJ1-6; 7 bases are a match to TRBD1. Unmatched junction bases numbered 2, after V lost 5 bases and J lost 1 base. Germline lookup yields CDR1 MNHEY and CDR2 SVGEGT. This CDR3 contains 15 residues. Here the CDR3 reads CASSRDSSYNSPLHF. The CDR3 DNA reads TGTGCCAGCAGTCGGGACAGTTCCTATAATTCACCCCTCCACTTT.

The CDR3 region is CASWREGENEQFF. In nucleotides, the CDR3 is TGCGCCAGCTGGCGGGAGGGCGAAAATGAGCAGTTCTTC. The chain is built from TRBV5-1 and TRBJ2-1; 9 nucleotides line up with TRBD2. Per germline, CDR1 SGHRS and CDR2 YFSETQ. The V and J ends lost 7 bases and 7 bases, in that order; junction bases with no gene match: 6. The CDR3 consists of 13 residues.

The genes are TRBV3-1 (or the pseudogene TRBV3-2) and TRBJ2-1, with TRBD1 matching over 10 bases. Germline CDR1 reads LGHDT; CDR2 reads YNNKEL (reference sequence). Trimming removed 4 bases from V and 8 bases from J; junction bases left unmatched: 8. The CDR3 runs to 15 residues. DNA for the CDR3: TGTGCCAGCAGCCTCCGGGACAGGGGCGCGGATGAGCAGTTCTTC. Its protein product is CASSLRDRGADEQFF.

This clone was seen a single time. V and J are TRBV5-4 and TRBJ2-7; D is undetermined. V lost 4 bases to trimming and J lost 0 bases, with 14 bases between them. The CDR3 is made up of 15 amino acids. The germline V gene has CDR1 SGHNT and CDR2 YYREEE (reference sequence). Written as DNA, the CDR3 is TGTGCCAGCAGCCACCGGGTAACCAACTCCTACGAGCAGTACTTC. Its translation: CASSHRVTNSYEQYF. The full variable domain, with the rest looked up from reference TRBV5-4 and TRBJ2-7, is ETGVTQSPTHLIKTRGQQVTLRCSSQSGHNTVSWYQQALGQGPQFIFQYYREEENGRGNFPPRFSGLQFPNYSSELNVNALELDDSALYLCASSHRVTNSYEQYFGPGTRLTVT.

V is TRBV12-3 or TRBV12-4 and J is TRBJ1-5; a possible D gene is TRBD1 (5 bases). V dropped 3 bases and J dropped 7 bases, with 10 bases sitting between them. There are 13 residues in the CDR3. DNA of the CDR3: TGTGCCAGCAGTTTGACGGGGGGACAGCCCCAGCATTTT. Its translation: CASSLTGGQPQHF.

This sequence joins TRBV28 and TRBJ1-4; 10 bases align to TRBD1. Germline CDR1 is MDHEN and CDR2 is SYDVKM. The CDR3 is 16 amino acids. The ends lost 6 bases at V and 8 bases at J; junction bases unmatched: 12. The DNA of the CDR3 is TGTGCCAGCAGCTCATCCGGGACAGGGGTTCGGGAAAAACTGTTTTTT. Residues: CASSSSGTGVREKLFF.

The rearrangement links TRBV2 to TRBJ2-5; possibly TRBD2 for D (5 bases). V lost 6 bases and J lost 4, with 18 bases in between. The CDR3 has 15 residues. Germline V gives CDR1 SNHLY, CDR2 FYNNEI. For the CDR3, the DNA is TGTGCCAGCAGAGAAACCGGGATCAGTGGAGAGACCCAGTACTTC. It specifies CASRETGISGETQYF.

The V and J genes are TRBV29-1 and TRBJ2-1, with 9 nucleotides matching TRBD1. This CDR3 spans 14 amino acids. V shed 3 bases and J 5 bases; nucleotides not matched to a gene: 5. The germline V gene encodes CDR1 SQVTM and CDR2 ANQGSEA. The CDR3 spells CSVDAGTGNNEQFF. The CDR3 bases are TGCAGCGTTGACGCGGGGACAGGGAACAATGAGCAGTTCTTC.

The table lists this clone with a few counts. CDR3 DNA sequence: TGTGCCAGTAGTAGTACAGGGATTTCCTACGAGCAGTACTTC. This codes for CASSSTGISYEQYF. The chain joins TRBV19 to TRBJ2-7; weak D call: TRBD1 (6 bases). This CDR3 has 14 amino acids. Between the trimmed V and J ends, which lost 4 bases and 1 base, there was a span of 11 bases. Germline-derived CDR1 and CDR2 are LNHDA and SQIVND (reference sequence). Variable domain in full (rest from reference TRBV19 and TRBJ2-7): DGGITQSPKYLFRKEGQNVTLSCEQNLNHDAMYWYRQDPGQGLRLIYYSQIVNDFQKGDIAEGYSVSREKKESFPLTVTSAQKNPTAFYLCASSSTGISYEQYFGPGTRLTVT.

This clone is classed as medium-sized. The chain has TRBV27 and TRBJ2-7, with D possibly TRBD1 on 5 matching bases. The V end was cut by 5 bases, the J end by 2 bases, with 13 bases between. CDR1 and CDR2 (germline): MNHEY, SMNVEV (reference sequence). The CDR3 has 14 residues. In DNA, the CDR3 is TGTGCCAGCAGTCCGGCAGGGCCCCCCTACGAGCAGTACTTC. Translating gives CASSPAGPPYEQYF.

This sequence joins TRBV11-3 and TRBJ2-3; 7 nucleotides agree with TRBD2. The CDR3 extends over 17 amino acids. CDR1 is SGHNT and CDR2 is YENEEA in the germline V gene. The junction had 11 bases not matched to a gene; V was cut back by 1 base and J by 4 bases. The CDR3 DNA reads TGTGCCAGCAGCTTAGCGGCGGGGGAAGTGGTGGCAGATACGCAGTATTTT. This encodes CASSLAAGEVVADTQYF.

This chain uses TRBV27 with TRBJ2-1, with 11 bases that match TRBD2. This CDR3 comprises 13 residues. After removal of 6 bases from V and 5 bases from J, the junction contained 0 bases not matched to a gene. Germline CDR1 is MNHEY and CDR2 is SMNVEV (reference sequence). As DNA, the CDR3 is TGTGCCAGCAGGACTAGCGGGAACAATGAGCAGTTCTTC. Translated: CASRTSGNNEQFF.

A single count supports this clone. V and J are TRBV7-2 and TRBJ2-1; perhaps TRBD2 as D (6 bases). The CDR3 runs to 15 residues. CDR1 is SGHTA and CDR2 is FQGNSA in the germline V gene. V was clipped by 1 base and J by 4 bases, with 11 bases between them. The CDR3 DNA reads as TGTGCCAGCAGCTTAGGACCGGGAGAATACAATGAGCAGTTCTTC. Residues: CASSLGPGEYNEQFF.

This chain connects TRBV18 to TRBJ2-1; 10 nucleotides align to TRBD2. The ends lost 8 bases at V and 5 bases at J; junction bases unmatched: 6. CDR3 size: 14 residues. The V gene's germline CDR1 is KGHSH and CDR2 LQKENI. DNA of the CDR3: TGTGCCAGCACGGCGAGCGGGAGGGACAATGAGCAGTTCTTC. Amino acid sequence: CASTASGRDNEQFF.

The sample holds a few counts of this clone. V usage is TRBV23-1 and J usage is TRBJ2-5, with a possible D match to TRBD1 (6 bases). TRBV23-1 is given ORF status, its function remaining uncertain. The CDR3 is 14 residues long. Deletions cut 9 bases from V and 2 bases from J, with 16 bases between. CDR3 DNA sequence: TGCGCCAGTTCAAACCCGGGGACACAAGAGACCCAGTACTTC. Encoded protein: CASSNPGTQETQYF.

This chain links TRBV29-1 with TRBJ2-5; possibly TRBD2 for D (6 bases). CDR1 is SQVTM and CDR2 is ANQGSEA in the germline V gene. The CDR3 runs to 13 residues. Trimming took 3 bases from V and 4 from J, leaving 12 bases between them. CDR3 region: CSVDAGNRETQYF. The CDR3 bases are TGCAGCGTTGATGCGGGGAACCGAGAGACCCAGTACTTC.

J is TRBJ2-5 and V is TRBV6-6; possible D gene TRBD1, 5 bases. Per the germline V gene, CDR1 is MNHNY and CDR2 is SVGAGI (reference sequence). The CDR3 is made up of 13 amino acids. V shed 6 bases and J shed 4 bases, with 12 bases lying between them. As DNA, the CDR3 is TGTGCCAGCAGCCCAGACAGAGGAGAGACCCAGTACTTC. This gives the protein CASSPDRGETQYF.